What follows are 20 T cell receptor beta chains derived from one specimen sequenced in a study of blood T cell repertoires in COVID-19. Data came from immunoSEQ multiplex PCR; TCRdb stores just in-frame clones and leaves some out. The table records 150,000 to 200,000 clones, about 72% of them present only once. The sequenced sample was PBMCs or T cells enriched from blood (not recorded which). These receptors were taken from a woman in her fifties or sixties who had recovered from COVID-19.

The genes are TRBV5-6 and TRBJ2-3, with D possibly being TRBD1 (5 bases). The CDR3 runs to 13 residues. The V gene's germline CDR1 is SGHDT and CDR2 YYEEEE. V gave up 1 base and J gave up 3 bases, with 6 bases separating them. The CDR3 reads CASSLKGTDTQYF. The CDR3 nucleotides read TGTGCCAGCAGCTTGAAGGGGACAGATACGCAGTATTTT.

The chain recombines TRBV28 with TRBJ1-2; D is perhaps TRBD1 (6 bases). Trimming took off 2 bases at V and 4 bases at J, with 23 bases between the two ends. This CDR3 spans 18 amino acids. The V gene's germline CDR1 is MDHEN and CDR2 SYDVKM. The CDR3 DNA reads as TGTGCCAGCAGTTTACGCGGCGCGCAGGGGATGTGGGCCTATGGCTACACCTTC. This codes for CASSLRGAQGMWAYGYTF.

This chain links TRBV6-5 with TRBJ2-1; 8 bases agree with TRBD1. The CDR3 is 14 amino acids. V lost 7 bases and J lost 4; bases outside the gene matches: 6. CDR1 and CDR2 from the germline V gene are MNHEY and SVGAGI. The chain's CDR3 is CASTPGQVYNEQFF. In DNA form, the CDR3 reads TGTGCCAGCACCCCGGGACAGGTATACAATGAGCAGTTCTTC.

V is TRBV27 and J is TRBJ2-1, with 10 bases matching TRBD2. Looked up from germline, CDR1 is MNHEY and CDR2 is SMNVEV (reference sequence). The J segment lost 9 bases and the V segment lost 6 bases, leaving 5 bases of the junction unmatched. The CDR3 totals 13 residues. CDR3 nucleotides: TGTGCCAGCAGGGGTAGCGGGAGGTCTGAGCAGTTCTTC. Amino acids: CASRGSGRSEQFF.

The chain is built from TRBV3-1 (or the pseudogene TRBV3-2) and TRBJ2-5, with 7 bases that match TRBD2. After removal of 4 bases from V and 0 bases from J, the junction contained 8 bases not matched to a gene. The CDR3 consists of 16 residues. Germline V lookup: CDR1 LGHDT, CDR2 YNNKEL (reference sequence). This CDR3 is CASSLLASGYQETQYF. The CDR3 region has the DNA TGTGCCAGCAGCCTTCTGGCTAGCGGTTACCAAGAGACCCAGTACTTC.

V usage is TRBV4-1 and J usage is TRBJ1-5; D remains ambiguous. There are 15 residues in the CDR3. Trimming removed 0 bases at V and 5 bases at J, with 11 bases between. Germline V CDR1 and CDR2: MGHRA, YSYEKL. The CDR3 DNA reads TGCGCCAGCAGCCAAGATCCCGGGTGGCATCAGCCCCAGCATTTT. Encoded protein: CASSQDPGWHQPQHF.

J is TRBJ1-6 and V is TRBV7-3; 9 positions match TRBD1. After removal of 8 bases from V and 9 bases from J, the junction contained 5 bases not matched to a gene. The CDR3 spans 13 residues. Germline V gene data show CDR1 as SGHTA and CDR2 as FQGTGA. CDR3 residues: CASATGGSSPLHF. CDR3 nucleotide sequence: TGTGCCAGCGCAACAGGGGGCAGTTCACCCCTCCACTTT.

This rearrangement joins TRBV30 to TRBJ1-6; D remains unclear. Germline V gives CDR1 GTSNPN, CDR2 SVGIG (reference sequence). The V and J ends lost 0 bases and 10 bases respectively, with 7 bases between them. This CDR3 spans 12 amino acids. CDR3 nucleotide sequence: TGTGCCTGGAGTGTTCGGAGATCACCCCTCCACTTT. It specifies CAWSVRRSPLHF.

This sequence joins TRBV6-2 or TRBV6-3 and TRBJ2-7, with 9 bases fitting TRBD2. Per germline, CDR1 MNHEY and CDR2 SVGEGT. This CDR3 region has 16 residues. The ends lost 0 bases at V and 7 bases at J; junction bases unmatched: 10. This CDR3 reads CASSYSTREGLWEQYF. The CDR3 DNA is TGTGCCAGCAGTTACTCGACGCGGGAGGGCCTGTGGGAGCAGTACTTC.

CDR3 in amino acids: CASTSRTSATGELFF. The CDR3 DNA reads as TGTGCCAGCACCTCCCGGACTAGCGCTACCGGGGAGCTGTTTTTT. The chain is built from TRBV9 and TRBJ2-2; the match to TRBD2 covers 9 bases. The germline V gene encodes CDR1 SGDLS and CDR2 YYNGEE. After removal of 6 bases from V and 5 bases from J, the junction contained 8 bases not matched to a gene. The CDR3 is made up of 15 amino acids.

The J gene is TRBJ2-1, the V gene TRBV11-2, with TRBD1 as a possible D gene (6 bases). CDR3 length: 15 residues. V was shortened by 0 bases and J by 3 bases, with 9 bases between the two germline ends. CDR1 and CDR2 from the germline V gene are SGHAT and FQNNGV. In DNA, the CDR3 is TGTGCCAGCAGCTTAGACAGGGGTAACTACAATGAGCAGTTCTTC. Encoded protein: CASSLDRGNYNEQFF.

This clone showed up just a few times. This chain uses TRBV27 with TRBJ2-2; D is unclear. The ends were cut back, 6 bases at V and 4 bases at J, with 9 bases in the middle. CDR3 size: 13 residues. CDR1 and CDR2 from the germline V gene are MNHEY and SMNVEV (reference sequence). Here the CDR3 DNA reads TGTGCCAGCAGAGTGGCTAGCACCGGGGAGCTGTTTTTT. It specifies CASRVASTGELFF.

The table lists this clone with many counts. As DNA, the CDR3 is TGTGCCAGCAGGCTTAGCGGGAGTACAGACGAGCAGTACTTC. It translates to CASRLSGSTDEQYF. V and J are TRBV6-5 and TRBJ2-7; 9 bases agree with TRBD2. Germline lookup yields CDR1 MNHEY and CDR2 SVGAGI. This CDR3 is built from 14 residues. V was clipped by 6 bases and J by 5 bases; unmatched bases: 8.

V and J are TRBV9 and TRBJ2-1, with D possibly TRBD2 on 6 matching bases. V was clipped by 1 base and J by 6 bases, with 14 bases between them. The CDR3 spans 15 residues. Germline lookup yields CDR1 SGDLS and CDR2 YYNGEE. Here the CDR3 reads CASSVQVTSLNEQFF. CDR3 nucleotides: TGTGCCAGCAGCGTACAAGTGACTAGTCTCAATGAGCAGTTCTTC.

Only one count was recorded for this clone. This CDR3 reads CASSLNGNNQPQHF. The DNA of the CDR3 is TGTGCCAGCAGTTTGAACGGGAACAATCAGCCCCAGCATTTT. The genes are TRBV28 and TRBJ1-5; D remains ambiguous. The CDR3 runs to 14 residues. The germline V gene has CDR1 MDHEN and CDR2 SYDVKM. V lost 3 bases and J lost 3, with 9 bases in between.

The J gene is TRBJ1-2, the V gene TRBV5-1; 7 nucleotides align to TRBD1. The germline V gene has CDR1 SGHRS and CDR2 YFSETQ. The J segment lost 8 bases and the V segment lost 1 base, leaving 17 bases of the junction unmatched. CDR3 length: 17 amino acids. The CDR3 sequence is CASSLSWTGSSGWGYTF. The CDR3 DNA reads TGCGCCAGCAGCTTGTCGTGGACAGGCTCTTCGGGCTGGGGCTACACCTTC. Filled out from reference TRBV5-1 and TRBJ1-2, the complete variable domain reads KAGVTQTPRYLIKTRGQQVTLSCSPISGHRSVSWYQQTPGQGLQFLFEYFSETQRNKGNFPGRFSGRQFSNSRSEMNVSTLELGDSALYLCASSLSWTGSSGWGYTFGSGTRLTVV.

This chain connects TRBV28 to TRBJ2-7; 8 bases line up with TRBD1. The CDR3 extends over 16 amino acids. V shed 7 bases and J 3 bases; nucleotides not matched to a gene: 14. Germline CDR1 is MDHEN and CDR2 is SYDVKM. CDR3: CASIAPRGRAIYEQYF. Here the CDR3 DNA reads TGTGCCAGCATAGCTCCCAGGGGGCGGGCAATCTACGAGCAGTACTTC.

The chain combines TRBV4-3 with TRBJ2-5; 9 nucleotides match TRBD1. CDR1 is LGHNA, CDR2 YSLEER, per germline. Germline trimming cut 0 bases from V and 5 bases from J; bases unmatched to any gene: 16. The length of the CDR3 is 19 residues. CDR3 DNA: TGCGCCAGCAGCCAAGATAGTCTAGGGACAGGGCCTGAGGGGGAGACCCAGTACTTC. Protein: CASSQDSLGTGPEGETQYF.

The CDR3 is CASSPSSYNSPLHF. Written as DNA, the CDR3 is TGTGCCAGCAGCCCCTCCTCCTATAATTCACCCCTCCACTTT. V usage is TRBV3-1 (or the pseudogene TRBV3-2) and J usage is TRBJ1-6; D unresolved. Germline loops: CDR1 LGHDT, CDR2 YNNKEL (reference sequence). V was pared by 4 bases and J by 0 bases, with 4 bases between. The CDR3 loop spans 14 amino acids.

V gene TRBV18 combines with J gene TRBJ2-2, with 7 nucleotides matching TRBD1. Germline trimming cut 6 bases from V and 4 bases from J; bases unmatched to any gene: 8. Looked up from germline, CDR1 is KGHSH and CDR2 is LQKENI. The CDR3 loop spans 15 amino acids. In DNA, the CDR3 is TGTGCCAGCTCTCCGTTCACAGGGGTCACCGGGGAGCTGTTTTTT. As protein: CASSPFTGVTGELFF.